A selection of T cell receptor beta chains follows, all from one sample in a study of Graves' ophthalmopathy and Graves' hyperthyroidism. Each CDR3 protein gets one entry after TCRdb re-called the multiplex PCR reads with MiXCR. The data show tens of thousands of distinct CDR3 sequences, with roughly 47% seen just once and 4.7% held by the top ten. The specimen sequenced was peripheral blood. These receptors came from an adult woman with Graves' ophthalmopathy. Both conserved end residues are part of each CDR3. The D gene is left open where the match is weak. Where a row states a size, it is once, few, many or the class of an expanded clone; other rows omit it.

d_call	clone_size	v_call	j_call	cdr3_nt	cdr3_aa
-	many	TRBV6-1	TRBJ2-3	TGTGCCAGCAGTGAAGCGGGGAGCACAGATACGCAGTATTTT	CASSEAGSTDTQYF
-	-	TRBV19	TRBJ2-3	TGTGCCAGTACCCCTTTCGGGCAGGGGTTCGATACGCAGTATTTT	CASTPFGQGFDTQYF
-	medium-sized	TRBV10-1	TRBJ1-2	TGCGCCAGCACTGGGACCGACAACTATGGCTACACCTTC	CASTGTDNYGYTF
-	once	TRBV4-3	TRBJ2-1	TGCGCCAGCAGCCAAGAGGGTCGGAGCTTCTACAATGAGCAGTTCTTC	CASSQEGRSFYNEQFF
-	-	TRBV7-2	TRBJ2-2	TGTGCCGGTAGAAAGATCATCGGGGAGCTGTTTTTT	CAGRKIIGELFF
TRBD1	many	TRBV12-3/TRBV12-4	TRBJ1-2	TGTGCCAGCAGCCGGGGGACAGCGCTTTATGGCTACACCTTC	CASSRGTALYGYTF
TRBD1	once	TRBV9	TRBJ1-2	TGTGCCAGCAGCGTAGAAGCTATAGGGACAGTTGGCTACACCTTC	CASSVEAIGTVGYTF
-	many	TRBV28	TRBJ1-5	TGTGCCAGCAGTTCAGGTCGACAGGCCCCTCAGCCCCAGCATTTT	CASSSGRQAPQPQHF
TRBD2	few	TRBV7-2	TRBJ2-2	TGCGCCAGCAGCCAAAGAACGGGAGGGGGTACCGGGGAGCTGTTTTTT	CASSQRTGGGTGELFF
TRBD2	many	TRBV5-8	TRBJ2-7	TGTGCCAGCAGCTCCTCCCTCAACCGACTAGCGGGAGTTTACGAGCAGTACTTC	CASSSSLNRLAGVYEQYF
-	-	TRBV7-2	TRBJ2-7	TGTGCCAGCAGCGGAGGGGGCCCACATGAGCAGTGCTTC	CASSGGGPHEQCF
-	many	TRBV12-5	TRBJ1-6	TGTGCTAGTGGTTTGGATAATTCACCCCTCCACTTT	CASGLDNSPLHF
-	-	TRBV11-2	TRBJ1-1	TGTGCCAGCAGCTTGGGGGACTCTGAAGCTTTCTTT	CASSLGDSEAFF
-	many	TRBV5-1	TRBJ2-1	TGCGCCAGCAGCTTTCGGGACTCCTACAATGAGCAGTTCTTC	CASSFRDSYNEQFF
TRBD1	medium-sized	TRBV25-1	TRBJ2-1	TGTGCCAGCAGTGCCGTCCGGACAGGGGACGATGAGCAGTTCTTC	CASSAVRTGDDEQFF
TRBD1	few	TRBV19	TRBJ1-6	TGTGCCAGTAGGGACAGGGAGAATTCACCCCTCCACTTT	CASRDRENSPLHF
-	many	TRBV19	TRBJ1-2	TGTGCCAGTAGTACCGGAGCTCGGGGATCAGGCTATGGCTACACCTTC	CASSTGARGSGYGYTF
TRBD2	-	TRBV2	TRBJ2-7	TGTGCCAGCAGTTTGGGACTAGTTAACTACGAGCAGTACTTC	CASSLGLVNYEQYF
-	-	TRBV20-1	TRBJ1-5	TGCAGTGCTAGCCGGGGACCCAATCAGCCTCAGCATTTT	CSASRGPNQPQHF
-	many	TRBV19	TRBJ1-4	TGTGCCAGTAACAAGCGGGGAGGTGATGAAAAACTGTTTTTT	CASNKRGGDEKLFF
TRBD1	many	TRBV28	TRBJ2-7	TGTGCCAGCAGTCCCCTCAATGGACAGGGCTACGAGCAGTACTTC	CASSPLNGQGYEQYF
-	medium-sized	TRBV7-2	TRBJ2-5	TGTGCCAGCAGCTTAGAGGGGTTTGGCTTGGAGACCCAGTACTTC	CASSLEGFGLETQYF
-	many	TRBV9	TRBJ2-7	TGTGCCAGCAGCCCCACTTCAGAGGGTGGGTTTTACGAGCAGTACTTC	CASSPTSEGGFYEQYF
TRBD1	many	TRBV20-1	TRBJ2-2	TGCAGTGCTAGTACTTACGGGACAGAGACCGGGGAGCTGTTTTTT	CSASTYGTETGELFF
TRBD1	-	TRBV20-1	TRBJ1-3	TGCAGTGCGCCCGGGACAGGGGGCTTCAACACCATATATTTT	CSAPGTGGFNTIYF
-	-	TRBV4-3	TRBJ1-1	TGCGCCAGCAGCCAAGGGATCGGGAACACTGAAGCTTTCTTT	CASSQGIGNTEAFF
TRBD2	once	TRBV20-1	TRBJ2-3	TGCAGTGCTGCACGGAAACTAGCGGATAAACTCACGGATACGCAGTATTTT	CSAARKLADKLTDTQYF
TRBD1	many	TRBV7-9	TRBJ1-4	TGTGCCAGCAGCCCACGGACAGGCCTTGGTGAAAAACTGTTTTTT	CASSPRTGLGEKLFF
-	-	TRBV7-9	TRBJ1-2	TGTGCCAGCAGCAAATACCAAACCGACAGGAGCTACTATGGCTACACCTTC	CASSKYQTDRSYYGYTF
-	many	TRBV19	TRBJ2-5	TGTGCCAGTACCATAGGAGAGGGAGAGGAAGAGACCCAGTACTTC	CASTIGEGEEETQYF
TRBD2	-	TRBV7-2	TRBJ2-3	TGTGCCAGCAGCCCTTTGGGCGGGCGGGGGTTGTATACGCAGTATTTT	CASSPLGGRGLYTQYF
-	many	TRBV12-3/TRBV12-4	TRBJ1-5	TGTGCCAGCAGTCCCCCCCAGGACAGCGCGTCTTATAGCAATCAGCCCCAGCATTTT	CASSPPQDSASYSNQPQHF
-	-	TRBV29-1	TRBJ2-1	TGCAGCGTTGAAATCCGGCTCGGGTCCGCAGTCAATGAGCAGTTCTTC	CSVEIRLGSAVNEQFF
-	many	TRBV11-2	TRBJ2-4	TGTGCCAGCAGCTTAGATAGGAGGGGCATTCAGTACTTC	CASSLDRRGIQYF
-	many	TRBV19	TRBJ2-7	TGTGCCAGTAGTATAGTGGCGGGACCGTCCTACGAGCAGTACTTC	CASSIVAGPSYEQYF
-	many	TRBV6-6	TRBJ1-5	TGTGCCAGCAGCCTATCCAATCCGGATCAGCCCCAGCATTTT	CASSLSNPDQPQHF
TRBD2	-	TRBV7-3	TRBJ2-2	TGTGCCAGCAGCTTAGGAAGCGGGAGCCCTAACGGGGAGCTGTTTTTT	CASSLGSGSPNGELFF
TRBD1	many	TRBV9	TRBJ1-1	TGTGCCAGCACCTCTACCCCACAGGGGCGCGGAACTGAAGCTTTCTTT	CASTSTPQGRGTEAFF
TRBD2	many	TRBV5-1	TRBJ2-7	TGCGCCAGCAGCTTCCGAGGTTGGTTAGCGGGAGTGGGTGAGCAGTACTTC	CASSFRGWLAGVGEQYF
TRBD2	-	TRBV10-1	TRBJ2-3	TGCGCCAGCAGTGATTTAGCGGGGGATAGCACAGATACGCAGTATTTT	CASSDLAGDSTDTQYF
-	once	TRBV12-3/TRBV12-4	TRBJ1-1	TGTGCCAGCAGTTTACATGGACAGACAAACAATGAAGCTTTCTTT	CASSLHGQTNNEAFF
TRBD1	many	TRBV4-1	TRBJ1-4	TGCGCCAGCAGCCAAGCAAAGGGACAGGGAAATGAAAAACTGTTTTTT	CASSQAKGQGNEKLFF
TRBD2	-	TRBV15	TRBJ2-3	TGTGCCACCAGCAGAGCTCTTGGGACTAGCGCTACTAGCACAGATACGCAGTATTTT	CATSRALGTSATSTDTQYF
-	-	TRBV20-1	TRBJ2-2	TGCAGTGCCGAGAGGTCCACCGGGGAGCTGTTTTTT	CSAERSTGELFF
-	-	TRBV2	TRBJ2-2	TGTACCAGCAGTAAAGTCCCAGGGACTGGGGAGCTGTTTTTT	CTSSKVPGTGELFF
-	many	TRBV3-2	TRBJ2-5	TGTGCCAGCAGCCAAGCCGGCAGACAAGAGACCCAGTACTTC	CASSQAGRQETQYF
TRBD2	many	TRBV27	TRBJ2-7	TGTGCCAGCAACAATCTAGCGGTATGGCAGTACTTC	CASNNLAVWQYF
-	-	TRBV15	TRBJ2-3	TGTGCCACCAGCAGGAGCGACAGGATGGGAGATACGCAGTATTTT	CATSRSDRMGDTQYF
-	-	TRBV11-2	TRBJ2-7	TGTGCCAGCAGCTTAGCAGGGTGGCCCTGTGAGCAGTACTTC	CASSLAGWPCEQYF
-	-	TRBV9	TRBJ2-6	TGTGCTAGCAACGTTTATTCGAGGTCCTATGGGGCCAACGTCCTGACTTTC	CASNVYSRSYGANVLTF
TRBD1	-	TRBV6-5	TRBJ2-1	TGTGCCAGCAGGGACAGGGGGCGAGCGGGAAAGGATGAGCAGTTCTTC	CASRDRGRAGKDEQFF
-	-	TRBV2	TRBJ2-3	TGTGCCAGCAGCGACGACGCTGAGCAGTATTTT	CASSDDAEQYF
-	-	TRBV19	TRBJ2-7	TGTGCCAGTAGAGAGGGGCCCTCCTACGAGCAGTACTTC	CASREGPSYEQYF
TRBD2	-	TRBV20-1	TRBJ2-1	TGCAGTGCCCCTGGACTAGCGGGAGGGCCGGTAGGCTACAGTGAGCAGTTCTTC	CSAPGLAGGPVGYSEQFF
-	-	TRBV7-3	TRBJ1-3	TGTGCCAGCAGCTTAGAGGACATCTACTCTGGAAACACCATATATTTT	CASSLEDIYSGNTIYF
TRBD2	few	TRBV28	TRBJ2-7	TGTGCCAGCAGTCCTGGGACTAGTAGTTGCTACGAGCAGTACTTC	CASSPGTSSCYEQYF
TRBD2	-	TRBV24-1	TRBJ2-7	TGTGCCACCAGTGATTGGACTAGCGGGAGAGGGCAGTACTTC	CATSDWTSGRGQYF
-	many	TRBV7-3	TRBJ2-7	TGTGCCAGCAGCTTTGGCGAAACCTACGAGCAGTACTTC	CASSFGETYEQYF
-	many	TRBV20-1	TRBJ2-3	TGCAGTGCTAGAGACTTAGCGGAAAGCACAGATACGCAGTATTTT	CSARDLAESTDTQYF